One sample yielded the 17 T cell receptor beta chains listed below, sequenced in a study (dated by TCRdb to 2014 to 2015). Library construction relied on 5' RACE. TCRdb names Illumina MiSeq as the instrument used. The public sequencing data were trimmed at Q25 with fastp and processed into clonotypes with MiXCR by TCRdb, which kept only in-frame beta chains. Rows matching on CDR3 protein sequence are summarized as one entry with the most common DNA and genes. Here the sample has 55,000 to 70,000 distinct CDR3 sequences; roughly 28% occur a single time. 3% to 4% of the sample is in the top ten clones. Sequenced material: tumor-infiltrating memory CD4+ T cells sorted from the breast tumor. What the cell subset or site label conveys for this sample: memory CD4+ T cells, CD4+CD45RO+CD25-. The receptor set was obtained from a female donor with breast cancer.

As to this clonotype: A much larger clone lies one base from this, so it may be a read error. Without the conserved terminal phenylalanine or tryptophan, this CDR3 likely stems from a read error. V usage is TRBV24-1 and J usage is TRBJ1-2; D gene uncertain. This CDR3 has 12 residues. V lost 4 bases, J lost 8 bases, and 10 bases lay in between. The germline V gene encodes CDR1 KGHDR and CDR2 SFDVKD. The CDR3 nucleotides are TGTGCCACCAGTGAAATGGGAACAGGCTACACCTAC. Translated: CATSEMGTGYTY.

This clonotype has just a few counts. This chain joins TRBV5-6 and TRBJ2-7; D perhaps matches TRBD1 (5 bases). The CDR3 length is 14 residues. The germline CDR1 and CDR2 sequences are SGHDT and YYEEEE. Trimming stripped 0 bases from V and 2 bases from J, with 9 bases between. The CDR3 here is CASSLGQPPYEQYF. In DNA form, the CDR3 reads TGTGCCAGCAGCTTGGGACAGCCACCCTACGAGCAGTACTTC.

This clonotype was counted a few times. This chain connects TRBV7-6 to TRBJ2-2; 9 bases match TRBD2. J was trimmed by 4 bases and V by 5 bases; bases with no gene match: 2. Germline CDR1 SGHVS, CDR2 FNYEAQ. CDR3 length: 14 residues. CDR3 sequence reads: CASSRGGGTGELFF. The CDR3 region has the DNA TGTGCCAGCAGCCGCGGGGGGGGCACCGGGGAGCTGTTTTTT.

This clonotype has only a few counts. The chain is built from TRBV5-1 and TRBJ2-5, with 9 bases fitting TRBD1. V was pared by 4 bases and J by 5 bases, with 9 bases of the junction left unmatched. The CDR3 spans 15 residues. Germline V CDR1 and CDR2: SGHRS, YFSETQ. The CDR3 DNA sequence: TGCGCCAGCAGCCCCGGACCGACAGGGGGGGAGACCCAGTACTTC. It encodes CASSPGPTGGETQYF.

The chain has TRBV4-1 and TRBJ1-1; D is possibly TRBD1 (5 bases). Trimming took 6 bases from V and 5 from J, leaving 28 bases between them. From germline, CDR1 is MGHRA and CDR2 YSYEKL. This CDR3 region has 18 residues. CDR3 nucleotide sequence: TGCGCCAGCAGTCCAACACCCGTGGCTACAGGCGGAGGGACTGAAGCTTTCTTT. This encodes CASSPTPVATGGGTEAFF.

The V call is TRBV20-1, the J call TRBJ2-3; maybe TRBD2 (6 bases). Germline CDR1 reads DFQATT; CDR2 reads SNEGSKA (reference sequence). CDR3 length: 14 residues. V gave up 3 bases and J gave up 1 base, with 11 bases separating them. CDR3 residues: CSASSASGTDTQYF. As DNA, the CDR3 is TGCAGTGCTAGTTCGGCTAGCGGCACAGATACGCAGTATTTT.

This clonotype was counted a few times. This chain connects TRBV6-1 to TRBJ2-3, with 11 bases identical to TRBD2. CDR3 length: 16 amino acids. Germline assignment: CDR1 MNHNS and CDR2 SASEGT. J was trimmed by 2 bases and V by 6 bases; bases with no gene match: 7. The CDR3 DNA reads as TGTGCCAGCAGCCGTGGGACTAGCGGACCCACAGATACGCAGTATTTT. It specifies CASSRGTSGPTDTQYF.

In nucleotides, the CDR3 is TGTGCCAGCAGCGCACAGGGGATCTACGAGCAGTACTTC. Translated: CASSAQGIYEQYF. The V call is TRBV7-9, the J call TRBJ2-7; 7 bases fit TRBD1. The CDR3 sequence is 13 residues long. The germline V gene has CDR1 SEHNR and CDR2 FQNEAQ (reference sequence). The V gene end was trimmed by 5 bases and the J gene end by 3 bases; junction bases not matched to a gene: 4. The full variable domain, its missing parts supplied by reference TRBV7-9 and TRBJ2-7, is DTGVSQNPRHKITKRGQNVTFRCDPISEHNRLYWYRQTLGQGPEFLTYFQNEAQLEKSRLLSDRFSAERPKGSFSTLEIQRTEQGDSAMYLCASSAQGIYEQYFGPGTRLTVT.

This chain joins TRBV20-1 and TRBJ2-3; 12 bases are shared with TRBD2. The J segment lost 0 bases and the V segment lost 6 bases, leaving 16 bases of the junction unmatched. The CDR3 loop spans 19 amino acids. From germline, CDR1 is DFQATT and CDR2 SNEGSKA (reference sequence). This chain's CDR3 is CSAETSGLAGRPSTDTQYF. In DNA form, the CDR3 reads TGCAGTGCCGAGACCTCAGGACTAGCGGGAAGGCCTAGCACAGATACGCAGTATTTT.

The chain couples TRBV7-2 to TRBJ2-1, with D possibly being TRBD2 (5 bases). This CDR3 spans 11 amino acids. Deletions cut 6 bases from V and 10 bases from J, with 10 bases between. The V gene's germline CDR1 is SGHTA and CDR2 FQGNSA. CDR3 protein: CASSLTGEQFF. The CDR3 nucleotides read TGTGCCAGCAGTCTTACGGGAGAGCAGTTCTTC.

This clonotype was seen repeatedly, ten times or more. The V call is TRBV25-1, the J call TRBJ1-2, with unresolved D. The CDR3 runs 14 residues. Germline loops: CDR1 MGHDK, CDR2 SYGVNS. The ends were cut back, 4 bases at V and 4 bases at J, with 13 bases in the middle. CDR3 amino acids: CASSVSPDLYGYTF. The CDR3, as DNA: TGTGCCAGCAGTGTATCTCCGGACCTCTATGGCTACACCTTC.

This clonotype showed up just a few times. This sequence joins TRBV4-3 and TRBJ2-1, with D perhaps matching TRBD2 (6 bases). CDR1 is LGHNA and CDR2 is YSLEER in the germline V gene. Trimming took off 11 bases at V and 4 bases at J, with 15 bases between the two ends. This CDR3 contains 13 residues. The CDR3 loop is CAASRERYNEQFF. CDR3 DNA: TGCGCCGCGTCTCGGGAGAGGTACAATGAGCAGTTCTTC.

The chain joins TRBV6-2 or TRBV6-3 to TRBJ2-3, with a tentative D call TRBD1 (6 bases). CDR1 MNHEY and CDR2 SVGEGT come from the germline V gene. With 8 bases removed from V and 2 bases from J, the gap between germline ends came to 17 bases. The CDR3 contains 15 residues. This CDR3 reads CASQGLRGTTDTQYF. DNA for the CDR3: TGTGCCAGCCAAGGGCTCAGGGGAACCACAGATACGCAGTATTTT.

This clonotype was counted a few times. The chain links TRBV6-6 to TRBJ1-5; D might be TRBD1 (5 bases). The CDR3 extends over 16 amino acids. Deletions cut 6 bases from V and 0 bases from J, with 15 bases between. The germline V gene encodes CDR1 MNHNY and CDR2 SVGAGI (reference sequence). CDR3 amino acids: CASRPDGTVSNQPQHF. CDR3 DNA: TGTGCCAGCAGACCCGACGGGACGGTTAGCAATCAGCCCCAGCATTTT.

The chain carries TRBV18 and TRBJ1-2; D is ambiguous. Looked up from germline, CDR1 is KGHSH and CDR2 is LQKENI. Trimming stripped 2 bases from V and 4 bases from J, with 14 bases between. The CDR3 has 15 amino acids. The DNA for the CDR3 is TGTGCCAGCTCACCAACCGGAGACGCCGGCTATGGCTACACCTTC. It encodes CASSPTGDAGYGYTF.

The chain links TRBV11-2 to TRBJ2-7; 8 bases align to TRBD1. Germline assignment: CDR1 SGHAT and CDR2 FQNNGV. V shed 3 bases and J 2 bases; nucleotides not matched to a gene: 12. The CDR3 runs 17 residues. CDR3 bases: TGTGCCAGCAGCTTGGTGGGACAGGCCGATCTCGCCTACGAGCAGTACTTC. Its protein product is CASSLVGQADLAYEQYF.

The CDR3 region has the DNA TGTGCCAGCTCACCAGTGTCGACAGATACGCAGTATTTT. It is translated as CASSPVSTDTQYF. This chain joins TRBV18 and TRBJ2-3, with D uncertain. The CDR3 is made up of 13 amino acids. Trimming stripped 2 bases from V and 3 bases from J, with 6 bases between. Germline V gives CDR1 KGHSH, CDR2 LQKENI.